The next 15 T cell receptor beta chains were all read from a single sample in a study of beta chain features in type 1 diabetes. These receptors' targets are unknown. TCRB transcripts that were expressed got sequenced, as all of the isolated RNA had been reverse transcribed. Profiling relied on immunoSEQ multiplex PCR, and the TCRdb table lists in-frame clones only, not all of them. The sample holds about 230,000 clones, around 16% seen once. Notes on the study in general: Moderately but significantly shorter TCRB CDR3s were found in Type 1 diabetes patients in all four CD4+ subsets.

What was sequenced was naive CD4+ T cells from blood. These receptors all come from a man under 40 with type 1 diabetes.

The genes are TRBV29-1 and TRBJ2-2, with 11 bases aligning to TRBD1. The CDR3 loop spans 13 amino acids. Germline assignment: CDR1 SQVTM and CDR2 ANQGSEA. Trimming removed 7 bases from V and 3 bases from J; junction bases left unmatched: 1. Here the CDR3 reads CSAGQGDTGELFF. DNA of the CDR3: TGCAGCGCGGGACAGGGGGACACCGGGGAGCTGTTTTTT.

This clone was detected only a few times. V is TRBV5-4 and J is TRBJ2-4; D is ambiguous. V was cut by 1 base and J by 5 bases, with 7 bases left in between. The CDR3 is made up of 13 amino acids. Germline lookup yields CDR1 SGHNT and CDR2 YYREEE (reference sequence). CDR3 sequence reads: CASSLKEQNIQYF. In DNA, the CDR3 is TGTGCCAGCAGCTTGAAGGAACAAAACATTCAGTACTTC.

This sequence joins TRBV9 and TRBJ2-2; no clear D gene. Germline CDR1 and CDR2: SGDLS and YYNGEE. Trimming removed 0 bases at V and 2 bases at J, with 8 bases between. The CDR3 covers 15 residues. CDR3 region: CASSVGILNTGELFF. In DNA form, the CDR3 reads TGTGCCAGCAGCGTAGGCATCCTTAACACCGGGGAGCTGTTTTTT.

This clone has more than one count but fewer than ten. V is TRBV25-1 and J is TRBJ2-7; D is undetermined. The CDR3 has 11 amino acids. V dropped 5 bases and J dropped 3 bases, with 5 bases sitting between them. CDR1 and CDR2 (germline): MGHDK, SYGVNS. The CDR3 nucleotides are TGTGCCAGCAGTACTTACTACGAGCAGTACTTC. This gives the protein CASSTYYEQYF.

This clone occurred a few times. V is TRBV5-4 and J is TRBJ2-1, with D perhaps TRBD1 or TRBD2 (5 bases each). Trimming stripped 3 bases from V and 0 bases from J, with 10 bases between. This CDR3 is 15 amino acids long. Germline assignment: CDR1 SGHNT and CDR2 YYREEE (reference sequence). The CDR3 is CASSSRDGSYNEQFF. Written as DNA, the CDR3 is TGTGCCAGCAGCTCCCGGGACGGCTCCTACAATGAGCAGTTCTTC.

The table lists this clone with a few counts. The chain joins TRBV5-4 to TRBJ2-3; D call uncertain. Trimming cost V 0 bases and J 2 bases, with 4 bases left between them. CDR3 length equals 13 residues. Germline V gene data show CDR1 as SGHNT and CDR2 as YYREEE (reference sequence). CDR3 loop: CASSLANTDTQYF. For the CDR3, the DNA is TGTGCCAGCAGCTTGGCCAACACAGATACGCAGTATTTT.

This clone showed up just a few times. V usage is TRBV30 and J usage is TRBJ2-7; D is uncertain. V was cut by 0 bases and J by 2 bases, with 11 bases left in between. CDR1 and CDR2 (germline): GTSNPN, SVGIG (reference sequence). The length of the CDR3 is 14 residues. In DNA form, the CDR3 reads TGTGCCTGGAGTGTAGGGCCGGGCCCCTACGAGCAGTACTTC. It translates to CAWSVGPGPYEQYF.

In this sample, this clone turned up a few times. The CDR3 DNA follows: TGTGCCAGCAGTCGCGGGAGTAGGTACAATGAGCAGTTCTTC. It specifies CASSRGSRYNEQFF. The chain has TRBV6-5 and TRBJ2-1; 7 bases map to TRBD2. The V and J ends lost 5 bases and 4 bases, in that order; junction bases with no gene match: 5. The CDR3 contains 14 residues. Germline assignment: CDR1 MNHEY and CDR2 SVGAGI.

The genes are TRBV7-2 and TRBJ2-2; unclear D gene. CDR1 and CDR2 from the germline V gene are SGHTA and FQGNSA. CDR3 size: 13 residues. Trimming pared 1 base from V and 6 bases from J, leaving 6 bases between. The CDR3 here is CASSLGFSGELFF. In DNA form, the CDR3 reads TGTGCCAGCAGCTTAGGCTTTTCCGGGGAGCTGTTTTTT.

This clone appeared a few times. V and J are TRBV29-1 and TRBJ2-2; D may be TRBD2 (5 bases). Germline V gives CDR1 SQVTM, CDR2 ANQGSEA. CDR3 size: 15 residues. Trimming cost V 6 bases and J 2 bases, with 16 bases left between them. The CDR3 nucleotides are TGCAGCGTGACCCTAGCCTCCCAAAACACCGGGGAGCTGTTTTTT. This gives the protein CSVTLASQNTGELFF.

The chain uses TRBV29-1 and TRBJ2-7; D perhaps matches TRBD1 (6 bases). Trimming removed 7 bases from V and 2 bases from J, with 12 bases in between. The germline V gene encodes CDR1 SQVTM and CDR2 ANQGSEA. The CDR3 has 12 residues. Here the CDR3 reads CSGTGITYEQYF. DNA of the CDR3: TGCAGCGGCACAGGGATTACCTACGAGCAGTACTTC.

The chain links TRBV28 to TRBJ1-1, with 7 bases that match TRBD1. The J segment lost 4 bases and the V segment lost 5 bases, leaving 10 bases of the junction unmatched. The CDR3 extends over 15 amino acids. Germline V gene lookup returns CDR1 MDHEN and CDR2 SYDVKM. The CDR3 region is CASSQTGFDGTEAFF. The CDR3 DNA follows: TGTGCCAGCAGTCAGACAGGGTTTGACGGCACTGAAGCTTTCTTT.

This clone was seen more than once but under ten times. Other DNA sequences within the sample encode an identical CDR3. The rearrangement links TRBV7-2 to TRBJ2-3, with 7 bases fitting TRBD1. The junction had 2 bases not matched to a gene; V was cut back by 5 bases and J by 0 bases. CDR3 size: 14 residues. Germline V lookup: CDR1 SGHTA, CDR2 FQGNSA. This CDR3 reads CASSRQGSTDTQYF. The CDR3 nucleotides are TGTGCCAGCAGCCGACAGGGCAGCACAGATACGCAGTATTTT.

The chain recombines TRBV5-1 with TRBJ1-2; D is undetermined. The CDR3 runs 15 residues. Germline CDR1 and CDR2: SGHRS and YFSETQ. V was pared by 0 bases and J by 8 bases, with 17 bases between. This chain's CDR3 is CASSLAVGGLRGYTF. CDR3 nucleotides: TGCGCCAGCAGCTTGGCCGTGGGCGGCCTCAGAGGCTACACCTTC. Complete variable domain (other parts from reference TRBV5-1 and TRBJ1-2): KAGVTQTPRYLIKTRGQQVTLSCSPISGHRSVSWYQQTPGQGLQFLFEYFSETQRNKGNFPGRFSGRQFSNSRSEMNVSTLELGDSALYLCASSLAVGGLRGYTFGSGTRLTVV.

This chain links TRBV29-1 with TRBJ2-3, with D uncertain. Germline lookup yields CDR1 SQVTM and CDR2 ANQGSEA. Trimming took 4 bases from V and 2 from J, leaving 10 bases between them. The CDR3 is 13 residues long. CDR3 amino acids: CSVGAVLTDTQYF. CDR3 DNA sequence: TGCAGCGTTGGAGCTGTACTCACAGATACGCAGTATTTT.